This T cell receptor (beta chain) came from a study of T-cell memory formation after mild COVID-19. There are 14 residues in the CDR3. The germline gives CDR1 SEHNR, CDR2 FQNEAQ (reference sequence). Losses at the gene ends were 5 bases for V and 6 bases for J; bases not matched to a gene: 6. In its sample, this clonotype was seen a few times. TCRdb fed the 5' RACE reads into MiXCR, producing one record per CDR3 protein. The repertoire holds around 200,000 distinct CDR3 sequences, over 20% seen once, with 23% in the top ten. V usage is TRBV7-9 and J usage is TRBJ1-4; 7 positions agree with TRBD1. The sequenced material came from PBMCs or a T cell subset sorted from them (not recorded which). The sequence came from an adult woman who had mild COVID-19 (a few samples of this study predate the infection). Cell type and time point are not known. The DNA for the CDR3 is TGTGCCAGCAGCACCATTGGGACAGATGAAAAACTGTTTTTT. It encodes CASSTIGTDEKLFF. The entire variable domain, with the rest obtained from reference TRBV7-9 and TRBJ1-4, is as follows: DTGVSQNPRHKITKRGQNVTFRCDPISEHNRLYWYRQTLGQGPEFLTYFQNEAQLEKSRLLSDRFSAERPKGSFSTLEIQRTEQGDSAMYLCASSTIGTDEKLFFGSGTQLSVL.